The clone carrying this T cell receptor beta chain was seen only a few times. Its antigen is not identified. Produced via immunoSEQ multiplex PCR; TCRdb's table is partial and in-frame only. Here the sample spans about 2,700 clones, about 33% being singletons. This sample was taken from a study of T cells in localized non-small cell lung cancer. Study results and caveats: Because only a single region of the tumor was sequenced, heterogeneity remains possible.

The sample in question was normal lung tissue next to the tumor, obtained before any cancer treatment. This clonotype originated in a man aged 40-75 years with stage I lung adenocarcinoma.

CDR3 nucleotides: TGTGCCAGCAGCGAAAGAGGGAGGGCAGATACGCAGTATTTT. Translation gives CASSERGRADTQYF. The V call is TRBV6-8, the J call TRBJ2-3; 7 bases are shared with TRBD2. CDR1 is MNHGY and CDR2 is SAAAGT in the germline V gene. J lost 4 bases, V lost 6 bases, and 7 bases had no gene match. This CDR3 contains 14 residues.